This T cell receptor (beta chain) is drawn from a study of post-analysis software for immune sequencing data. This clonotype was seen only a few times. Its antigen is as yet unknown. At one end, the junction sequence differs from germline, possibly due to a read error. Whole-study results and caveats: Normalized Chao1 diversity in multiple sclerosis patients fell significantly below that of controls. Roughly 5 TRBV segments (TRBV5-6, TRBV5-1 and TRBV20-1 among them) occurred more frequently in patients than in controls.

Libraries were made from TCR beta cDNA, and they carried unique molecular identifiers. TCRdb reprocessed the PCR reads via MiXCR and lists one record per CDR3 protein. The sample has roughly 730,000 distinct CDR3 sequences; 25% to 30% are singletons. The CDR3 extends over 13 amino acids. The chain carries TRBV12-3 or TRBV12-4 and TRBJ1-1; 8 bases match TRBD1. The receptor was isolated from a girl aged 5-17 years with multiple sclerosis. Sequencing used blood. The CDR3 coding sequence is TGTGCCAGCAGGGACAGGGTTTACACTAAAGCTTTCTTT. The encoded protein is CASRDRVYTKAFF.